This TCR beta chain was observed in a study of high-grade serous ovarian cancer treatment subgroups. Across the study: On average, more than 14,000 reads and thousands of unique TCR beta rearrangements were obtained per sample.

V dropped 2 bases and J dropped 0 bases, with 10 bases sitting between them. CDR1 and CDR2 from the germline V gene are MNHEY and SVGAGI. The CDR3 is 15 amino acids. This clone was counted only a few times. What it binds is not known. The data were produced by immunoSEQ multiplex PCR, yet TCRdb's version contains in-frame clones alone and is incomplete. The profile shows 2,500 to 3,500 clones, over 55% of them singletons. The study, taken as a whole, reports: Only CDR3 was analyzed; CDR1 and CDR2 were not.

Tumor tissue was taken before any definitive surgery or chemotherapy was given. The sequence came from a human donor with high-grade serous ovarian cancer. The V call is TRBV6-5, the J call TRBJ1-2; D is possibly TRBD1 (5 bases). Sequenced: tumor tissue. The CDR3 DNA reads TGTGCCAGCAGTTACGGCCGGGGCTCTAACTATGGCTACACCTTC. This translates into CASSYGRGSNYGYTF.